Listed below are T cell receptor beta chains from one sample, sequenced in a study of radiotherapy plus CTLA-4 blockade in lung cancer. The protocol was immunoSEQ multiplex PCR, while the TCRdb copy is restricted to in-frame clones and leaves out a portion. The sample consists of roughly 90,000 clones, about four fifths of them appearing once. The sample was peripheral blood, taken from a patient treated with radiotherapy plus ipilimumab. The receptors stem from a human donor with non-small cell lung cancer who had a partial response to radiotherapy plus ipilimumab. Some clones in this sample may be carry-over from other donors' samples. Each CDR3 is given with its conserved first and last residue. D genes are given only for firm matches. Not every row has a clone size; where given, it reads once, few, many or a size class.

>TRBV27|-|TRBJ1-2|14|-
TGTGCCAGCAGATTTACAGGACGTAACTATGGCTACACCTTC
CASRFTGRNYGYTF
>TRBV19|TRBD2|TRBJ2-2|16|once
TGTGCCAGTAGTTCGCCGGGACTAGCGTCTCGTGAGGAGCTGTTTTTT
CASSSPGLASREELFF
>TRBV5-8|-|TRBJ1-1|15|-
TGTGCCAGCAGCTTGGAGCTGATAATGAACACTGAAGCTTTCTTT
CASSLELIMNTEAFF
>TRBV2|TRBD1|TRBJ2-3|15|-
TGTGCCAGCAGTGGGACAGGGATGAGGGCAGATACGCAGTATTTT
CASSGTGMRADTQYF
>TRBV6-1|-|TRBJ2-7|16|-
TGTGCCAGCAGTGAAGCCCCCCGGGGGGCCACCTACGAGCAGTACTTC
CASSEAPRGATYEQYF
>TRBV7-9|-|TRBJ1-2|12|-
TGTGCCAGCAGCTTGAGAGAGTATGGCTACACCTTC
CASSLREYGYTF
>TRBV4-1|-|TRBJ1-3|15|few
TGCGCCAGCAGCCAAGCGACAGCACTTGGAAACACCATATATTTT
CASSQATALGNTIYF
>TRBV5-1|-|TRBJ1-2|13|-
TGCGCCAGCAGCTTGGACGGGGGTTATGGCTACACCTTC
CASSLDGGYGYTF
>TRBV27|TRBD1|TRBJ2-2|14|once
TGTGCCAGCAGACTTGACAGGGGCGCCGGGGAGCTGTTTTTT
CASRLDRGAGELFF
>TRBV18|-|TRBJ2-1|18|-
TGTGCCAGCTCATCAGTGGGGGCCAGTGAACCAATGGGCAATGAGCAGTTCTTC
CASSSVGASEPMGNEQFF
>TRBV5-1|-|TRBJ2-5|13|-
TGCGCCAGCAGCCGACAGGGAGGAGAGACCCAGTACTTC
CASSRQGGETQYF
>TRBV7-9|-|TRBJ1-1|13|-
TGTGCCAGCAGCTCTCGGCGGGACACTGAAGCTTTCTTT
CASSSRRDTEAFF
>TRBV5-6|-|TRBJ1-2|15|once
TGTGCCAGCAGCTTGGCGGGGGACCTTAACTATGGCTACACCTTC
CASSLAGDLNYGYTF
>TRBV19|-|TRBJ2-5|13|-
TGTGCCACCCATTCTAGGGAGTCAGAGACCCAGTACTTC
CATHSRESETQYF
>TRBV7-3|-|TRBJ2-5|13|-
TGTGCCAGCAGCCGACAGGTTCAAGAGACCCAGTACTTC
CASSRQVQETQYF
>TRBV5-1|TRBD2|TRBJ2-3|15|-
TGCGCCAGCAGCCCGGGGGGGCTAGCCACAGATACGCAGTATTTT
CASSPGGLATDTQYF
>TRBV19|TRBD1|TRBJ2-7|14|-
TGTGCCAGTAGGGGACCAGGGGGTGTTTACGAGCAGTACTTC
CASRGPGGVYEQYF